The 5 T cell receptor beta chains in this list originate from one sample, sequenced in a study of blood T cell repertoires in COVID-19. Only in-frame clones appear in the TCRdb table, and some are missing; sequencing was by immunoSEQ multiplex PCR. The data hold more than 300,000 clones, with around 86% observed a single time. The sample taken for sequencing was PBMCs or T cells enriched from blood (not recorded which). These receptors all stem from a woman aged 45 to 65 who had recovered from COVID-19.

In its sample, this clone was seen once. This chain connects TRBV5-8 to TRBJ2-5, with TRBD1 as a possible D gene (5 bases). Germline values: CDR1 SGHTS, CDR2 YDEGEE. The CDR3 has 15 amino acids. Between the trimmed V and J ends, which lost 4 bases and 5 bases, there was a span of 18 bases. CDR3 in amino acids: CASSPWNDRQETQYF. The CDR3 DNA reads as TGTGCCAGCAGCCCCTGGAATGACAGACAGGAGACCCAGTACTTC.

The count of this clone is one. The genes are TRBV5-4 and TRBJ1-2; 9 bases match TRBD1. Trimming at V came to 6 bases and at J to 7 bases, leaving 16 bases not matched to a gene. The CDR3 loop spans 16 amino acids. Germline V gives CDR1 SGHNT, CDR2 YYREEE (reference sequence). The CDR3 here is CASTTKQGQGVSGYTF. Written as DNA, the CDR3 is TGTGCCAGCACCACTAAGCAGGGACAGGGAGTAAGTGGCTACACCTTC. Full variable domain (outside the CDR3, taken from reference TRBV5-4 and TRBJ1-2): ETGVTQSPTHLIKTRGQQVTLRCSSQSGHNTVSWYQQALGQGPQFIFQYYREEENGRGNFPPRFSGLQFPNYSSELNVNALELDDSALYLCASTTKQGQGVSGYTFGSGTRLTVV.

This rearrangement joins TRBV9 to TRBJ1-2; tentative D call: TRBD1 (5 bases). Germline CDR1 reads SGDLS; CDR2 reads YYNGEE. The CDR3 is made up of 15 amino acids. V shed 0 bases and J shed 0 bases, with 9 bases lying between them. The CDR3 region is CASSVAGGANYGYTF. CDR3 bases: TGTGCCAGCAGCGTAGCCGGGGGAGCTAACTATGGCTACACCTTC.

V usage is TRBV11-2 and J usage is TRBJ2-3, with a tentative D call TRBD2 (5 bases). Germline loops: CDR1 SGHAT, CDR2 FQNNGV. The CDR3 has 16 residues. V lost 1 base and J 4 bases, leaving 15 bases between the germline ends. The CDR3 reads CASSLGGSRMADTQYF. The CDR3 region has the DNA TGTGCCAGCAGCTTAGGTGGGAGTCGGATGGCAGATACGCAGTATTTT.

CDR3 region: CASSTRLALQETQYF. The CDR3 region has the DNA TGTGCCAGCAGCACCAGACTAGCGCTTCAAGAGACCCAGTACTTC. This rearrangement joins TRBV7-9 to TRBJ2-5; 8 positions agree with TRBD2. Germline V gene lookup returns CDR1 SEHNR and CDR2 FQNEAQ (reference sequence). The CDR3 covers 15 residues. Losses at the gene ends were 5 bases for V and 2 bases for J; bases not matched to a gene: 7.